This T cell receptor (beta chain) was captured by sequencing in a study of CD8+ T cells in alopecia areata (dated by TCRdb to 2016 to 2018). The study in broad terms: The treated patients took part in an open-label pilot trial in which moderate-to-severe alopecia areata was treated with oral tofacitinib at 5 to 10 mg twice daily. For the treated patients, the SALT score, which quantifies what percentage of scalp surface area is affected, served as the measure of disease severity. Human TCRbeta sequencing covered scalp tissue and sorted CD4+ and CD8+ peripheral blood T cells from patchy and totalis/universalis alopecia areata patients and healthy controls. Patients on tofacitinib were biopsied at baseline and after 4 and 24 weeks of treatment, and several of the patients also had a later scalp biopsy. The study used high-throughput TCRbeta sequencing to examine T cell clonal expansion in alopecia areata, in both the C3H/HeJ mouse model and human patients. RNA was extracted with the PAXgene miRNA kit for fixed scalp, the miRNeasy kit for PBMCs, and the RNeasy kit for mouse skin. Scalp clonality was compared across normal scalp (n=4), patchy alopecia areata scalp (n=8), and alopecia totalis/universalis scalp (n=8). Patients received tofacitinib for 6 to 18 months and were then followed off drug for 6 months to check for delayed response and recurrence. TCRbeta CDR3 regions were amplified by immunoSEQ multiplex PCR using 35 Vbeta forward and 13 Jbeta reverse primers.

What the work shows at the level of the full study, not this receptor alone: Scalp clonality and the number of expanded CD8+ clones among the top 100 scalp clones were significantly decreased by tofacitinib. TCR sequences shared between patients were less clear than in mice, possibly partly because of HLA diversity in the patient population. Lesional scalp, especially in alopecia totalis/universalis, showed higher clonality and more expanded CD8+ clones than normal scalp, suggesting antigenic drive. During tofacitinib treatment, many expanded lesional clones stuck around in both scalp and blood, and this persistence may partly explain why relapse happens after treatment is stopped. Unlike mouse skin, which is dominated by gammadelta T cells, normal human skin has resident alphabeta T cells that are also sequenced, and this complicates analysis of the scalp TCR repertoire. Because the treated cohort was small and had only one nonresponder, larger studies are needed to examine links between baseline CD8+ expansion and response.

The CDR1 and CDR2 encoded by the germline V gene are SNHLY and FYNNEI. From cysteine to phenylalanine, the CDR3 is 17 amino acids long. The read is trimmed to its CDR3 DNA, 51 bases read in frame from base 1. V has 4 bases trimmed and J has 0 bases trimmed; junction bases matching no gene number 9. Library prep was done by the immunoSEQ multiplex PCR assay. To provide template for TCR sequencing, every sample had RNA extracted and reverse transcribed into cDNA. SuperScript III was used for first-strand cDNA synthesis, primed with a 2:1 mix of oligo-dT and random hexamers. A synthetic immune receptor repertoire was used to gauge amplification bias, and whatever bias remained was removed computationally. Under the source paper's analysis protocol: Raw reads were preprocessed for error removal, and CDR3 was defined according to IMGT conventions as running from the conserved cysteine to phenylalanine. To get clonality, Shannon entropy was normalized by log2 of the number of productive unique TCRs and the result was subtracted from 1. Scalp TCRbeta sequences were cross-referenced with sorted blood CD4 and CD8 repertoires so that the CD4 or CD8 identity of scalp clones could be inferred. The table was pulled from immuneACCESS by TCRdb, which kept in-frame rearrangements only. Such tables lose some clones; where checked, under half of the loss comes from unresolved V genes, and the rest has no known cause. V and J calls and clone size are as listed in that table; D and trimming were resolved from the DNA. This sample lists 150,000 or so clones; approximately 86% were detected once. Roughly an eighth of the sample is held by the ten biggest clonotypes.

Sample time point, as interpreted from the label and publication: more than three weeks on oral tofacitinib. According to the study, the label for this sample's treatment or condition signals: oral pan-JAK inhibitor, 5-10 mg twice daily. Peripheral blood and lesional scalp punch biopsies were obtained from patients with alopecia areata. PBMCs were separated by density centrifugation and stained for CD3, CD4 and CD8, after which CD4+ and CD8+ T cells were sorted on a FACSAria. A remark on this clone: It has no known antigen specificity. No much larger clone is present one base from it, and per-base qualities are unavailable.

Sequencing was performed on CD8+ T cells sorted from blood, taken at week 4, from a patient treated with tofacitinib. The sequence derives from a human donor with alopecia areata. Rearrangement joined TRBV2 to TRBJ2-1; 7 bases in between match TRBD2. The DNA sequence follows: TGTGCCAGCAGTGGGGAGGGACCCAAGAACTCCTACAATGAGCAGTTCTTC. It is translated as CASSGEGPKNSYNEQFF.